The 21 T cell receptor beta chains below come from one sample, sequenced in a study of CD4 T cells in relation to SARS-CoV-2 and coronaviruses. The unexposed donors gave CD4+ T cells in about 2011-2018, prior to COVID-19. CD4+ T cells were isolated from the cells after about 11 days of culture. These TCRs' antigens remain unknown. Repertoires were generated with immunoSEQ multiplex PCR, while TCRdb's copy carries only in-frame clones and drops some. The sample lists about 22,000 clones, around three quarters occurring once. Sequencing was performed on CD4+ T cells from PBMCs, cultured in vitro. These receptor sequences come from a human donor in good health.

The chain joins TRBV4-3 to TRBJ1-1; 7 bases fit TRBD1. J was trimmed by 5 bases and V by 4 bases; bases with no gene match: 13. This CDR3 is 16 amino acids long. Germline loops: CDR1 LGHNA, CDR2 YSLEER. CDR3 nucleotides: TGCGCCAGCAGCCTTGCCTACCTCAGGGGGTGGACTGAAGCTTTCTTT. It yields the protein CASSLAYLRGWTEAFF.

This clone was seen only a few times. The gene calls are TRBV24-1 and TRBJ2-3; tentatively, D is TRBD1 or TRBD2 (5 bases each). This CDR3 has 11 amino acids. CDR1 and CDR2 (germline): KGHDR, SFDVKD. The V and J ends lost 5 bases and 8 bases respectively, with 7 bases between them. CDR3 protein: CATSGGSTQYF. The CDR3 DNA reads TGTGCCACCAGTGGGGGGAGTACGCAGTATTTT.

This chain joins TRBV2 and TRBJ2-2; 10 bases agree with TRBD1. Germline V gene sequence: CDR1 SNHLY, CDR2 FYNNEI. The CDR3 covers 16 residues. The J segment lost 0 bases and the V segment lost 3 bases, leaving 1 base of the junction unmatched. The CDR3 region has the DNA TGTGCCAGCAGTGATGGGACAGGGGCGAACACCGGGGAGCTGTTTTTT. Its protein product is CASSDGTGANTGELFF.

The table lists this clone with a few counts. The V and J genes are TRBV7-3 and TRBJ2-7, with 10 bases aligning to TRBD1. The CDR3 length is 17 residues. Losses at the gene ends were 5 bases for V and 5 bases for J; bases not matched to a gene: 15. Germline assignment: CDR1 SGHTA and CDR2 FQGTGA. The CDR3 here is CASSQAPWDRGSDEQYF. In nucleotides, the CDR3 is TGTGCCAGCAGCCAAGCTCCCTGGGACAGGGGATCAGACGAGCAGTACTTC.

V is TRBV4-1 and J is TRBJ2-5; D is perhaps TRBD2 (6 bases). From germline, CDR1 is MGHRA and CDR2 YSYEKL. The CDR3 runs 15 residues. Trimming removed 0 bases from V and 3 bases from J, with 11 bases in between. CDR3 coding DNA: TGCGCCAGCAGCCAAGATGGCAAGCGGGAAGAGACCCAGTACTTC. It yields the protein CASSQDGKREETQYF.

This rearrangement joins TRBV18 to TRBJ2-1; TRBD2 agrees at 10 bases. Per germline, CDR1 KGHSH and CDR2 LQKENI. Trimming at V came to 0 bases and at J to 1 base, leaving 0 bases not matched to a gene. The CDR3 spans 16 residues. The CDR3 bases are TGTGCCAGCTCACCACCGACTAGCGGGTCCTACAATGAGCAGTTCTTC. Translation: CASSPPTSGSYNEQFF.

The chain recombines TRBV13 with TRBJ2-1, with 10 bases fitting TRBD2. CDR3 size: 14 residues. Looked up from germline, CDR1 is PRHDT and CDR2 is FYEKMQ (reference sequence). Trimming removed 4 bases from V and 6 bases from J; junction bases left unmatched: 3. Here the CDR3 reads CASSSLAGVNEQFF. As DNA, the CDR3 is TGTGCCAGCAGCTCGCTAGCGGGGGTCAATGAGCAGTTCTTC. Using reference TRBV13 and TRBJ2-1 for the parts outside the CDR3, the full variable domain is AAGVIQSPRHLIKEKRETATLKCYPIPRHDTVYWYQQGPGQDPQFLISFYEKMQSDKGSIPDRFSAQQFSDYHSELNMSSLELGDSALYFCASSSLAGVNEQFFGPGTRLTVL.

This clone is a singleton in its sample. The chain combines TRBV4-3 with TRBJ2-7, with 9 bases aligning to TRBD2. There are 18 residues in the CDR3. Germline lookup yields CDR1 LGHNA and CDR2 YSLEER. With V trimmed by 2 bases and J by 4 bases, 15 bases remained unmatched. The CDR3 region is CASSQRAPGASGMYEQYF. The CDR3 DNA sequence: TGCGCCAGCAGCCAAAGGGCGCCGGGCGCTAGCGGGATGTACGAGCAGTACTTC.

This clone was picked up a small number of times. The DNA of the CDR3 is TGTGCCAGCAGTGACCAGGAGAATCAGCCCCAGCATTTT. Its protein is CASSDQENQPQHF. The chain links TRBV2 to TRBJ1-5, with D unclear. Trimming took off 3 bases at V and 4 bases at J, with 7 bases between the two ends. Germline V gene sequence: CDR1 SNHLY, CDR2 FYNNEI. The CDR3 runs to 13 residues.

The chain has TRBV6-2 or TRBV6-3 and TRBJ1-1, with D perhaps TRBD1 (5 bases). The germline gives CDR1 MNHEY, CDR2 SVGEGT. With 0 bases removed from V and 1 base from J, the gap between germline ends came to 18 bases. The CDR3 sequence is 18 residues long. CDR3 coding DNA: TGTGCCAGCAGTTACTCGTGGGCAGGGAGAAGGCCGAACACTGAAGCTTTCTTT. Translating gives CASSYSWAGRRPNTEAFF.

This rearrangement joins TRBV19 to TRBJ1-2; 8 bases line up with TRBD1. Per germline, CDR1 LNHDA and CDR2 SQIVND (reference sequence). This CDR3 spans 13 amino acids. The ends lost 7 bases at V and 4 bases at J; junction bases unmatched: 5. This CDR3 is CASTRTGRYGYTF. The CDR3 region has the DNA TGTGCCAGTACTAGGACAGGGCGCTATGGCTACACCTTC.

The rearrangement links TRBV3-1 (or the pseudogene TRBV3-2) to TRBJ1-2; perhaps TRBD1 as D (6 bases). Trimming left V 3 bases short and J 3 bases short, with 23 bases between. The CDR3 loop spans 18 amino acids. From germline, CDR1 is LGHDT and CDR2 YNNKEL (reference sequence). The CDR3 DNA follows: TGTGCCAGCAGCCACGCGGGAGTTCGGGGGCTTGACGACTATGGCTACACCTTC. Its protein product is CASSHAGVRGLDDYGYTF.

The genes are TRBV2 and TRBJ2-7; D is possibly TRBD2 (5 bases). V was clipped by 8 bases and J by 6 bases, with 20 bases between them. This CDR3 is built from 14 residues. CDR1 SNHLY and CDR2 FYNNEI come from the germline V gene. CDR3 amino acids: CASSPEDSAGEQYF. The CDR3 DNA reads TGTGCCAGCTCGCCCGAGGACTCGGCTGGCGAGCAGTACTTC.

The chain employs TRBV6-5 and TRBJ1-5; TRBD1 matches at 11 bases. The germline CDR1 and CDR2 sequences are MNHEY and SVGAGI. The CDR3 covers 15 residues. CDR3 amino acids: CSTSLGQGVGQPQHF. The DNA for the CDR3 is TGTTCTACTAGCTTGGGACAGGGGGTGGGGCAGCCCCAGCATTTT.

This chain connects TRBV9 to TRBJ1-1; weak D call: TRBD1 (5 bases). There are 15 residues in the CDR3. Trimming left V 1 base short and J 4 bases short, with 14 bases between. Germline V gene sequence: CDR1 SGDLS, CDR2 YYNGEE. CDR3 sequence reads: CASSVQVEGTTEAFF. CDR3 sequence (DNA): TGTGCCAGCAGCGTACAGGTCGAGGGGACCACTGAAGCTTTCTTT.

This clone showed up just a few times. This chain uses TRBV5-4 with TRBJ1-6; the D is unclear. V was trimmed by 0 bases and J by 5 bases, leaving 6 bases between them. The CDR3 covers 14 residues. The germline V gene encodes CDR1 SGHNT and CDR2 YYREEE (reference sequence). CDR3 amino acids: CASSLGQDNSPLHF. The DNA for the CDR3 is TGTGCCAGCAGCTTGGGTCAGGATAATTCACCCCTCCACTTT.

The chain couples TRBV6-5 to TRBJ2-1; 13 nucleotides agree with TRBD2. CDR3 size: 14 residues. V was pared by 7 bases and J by 14 bases, with 11 bases of the junction left unmatched. CDR1 is MNHEY and CDR2 is SVGAGI in the germline V gene. CDR3 DNA: TGTGCCAGCACATCGGGACTAGCGGGAATCGTGGAGTTCTTC. Amino acids: CASTSGLAGIVEFF.

The J gene is TRBJ1-5, the V gene TRBV12-3 or TRBV12-4; D is possibly TRBD1 (5 bases). The CDR3 length is 13 residues. Trimming pared 1 base from V and 7 bases from J, leaving 8 bases between. The CDR3 DNA sequence: TGTGCCAGCAGTTTAGGCAGGGAACAGCCCCAGCATTTT. As protein: CASSLGREQPQHF.

The chain couples TRBV7-9 to TRBJ2-3; D perhaps matches TRBD2 (6 bases). The germline V gene encodes CDR1 SEHNR and CDR2 FQNEAQ (reference sequence). V lost 7 bases and J 2 bases, leaving 16 bases between the germline ends. This CDR3 is 15 amino acids long. The CDR3 nucleotides are TGTGCCAGCACTCCCTGGGGGGACCACACAGATACGCAGTATTTT. Translated: CASTPWGDHTDTQYF.

The chain is built from TRBV19 and TRBJ1-2; 9 nucleotides agree with TRBD1. J was trimmed by 5 bases and V by 4 bases; bases with no gene match: 14. The CDR3 contains 17 residues. The germline gives CDR1 LNHDA, CDR2 SQIVND (reference sequence). The DNA for the CDR3 is TGTGCCAGTAGTAGGGGACAGGGCCAGGCGTCGGGTTATGGCTACACCTTC. As protein: CASSRGQGQASGYGYTF.

The count of this clone is one. The chain joins TRBV5-5 to TRBJ2-7; no reliable D call. This CDR3 is built from 15 residues. V was pared by 0 bases and J by 2 bases, with 12 bases between. Germline-derived CDR1 and CDR2 are SGHKS and YYEKEE (reference sequence). The CDR3, as DNA: TGTGCCAGCAGCTTGGAGGTCGAAGTCACCTACGAGCAGTACTTC. Translating gives CASSLEVEVTYEQYF. Together with reference TRBV5-5 and TRBJ2-7, the CDR3 gives the full variable domain: DAGVTQSPTHLIKTRGQQVTLRCSPISGHKSVSWYQQVLGQGPQFIFQYYEKEERGRGNFPDRFSARQFPNYSSELNVNALLLGDSALYLCASSLEVEVTYEQYFGPGTRLTVT.